The present T cell receptor beta chain was sequenced within a study of CXCR3-negative and CXCR3-positive naive CD8 T cells. TRB cDNA was prepared as libraries by UMI-labeled 5' RACE. TCRdb re-called the 5' RACE reads, yielding one record per CDR3 amino acid sequence without DNA. In all, the sample yields fewer than 140,000 distinct CDR3 sequences. Study-wide results and caveats: Relative to CXCR3-negative naive cells, CXCR3-positive naive cells had more hydrophobic TRB CDR3s.

A word on this clonotype: What it binds is not known.

CDR1 and CDR2 from the germline V gene are SGHTA and FQGTGA. The CDR3 is 15 residues long. The source of this sequence is a human donor in good health. Some clones in this sample may be carry-over from other donors' samples. V usage is TRBV7-3 and J usage is TRBJ2-2. Material for sequencing was naive CXCR3+ CD8+ T cells from blood. As to subset: CD45RO-CCR7+CD27+CD95- naive CD8+ T cells expressing CXCR3 (TNR3+). The CDR3 loop reads CASSLEVGETGELFF.